Each of the 22 T cell receptor beta chains below was sequenced from the same sample in a study of sequential checkpoint blockade in melanoma. The treatment was: randomized to nivolumab then ipilimumab (arm A) or the reverse (arm B). Sequenced by immunoSEQ multiplex PCR; TCRdb stores in-frame clones only, minus some. The sample contains around 40,000 clones, 80% to 90% of which appear only once. The source was CD8+ T cells sorted from blood (inferred from file names), collected from a patient given nivolumab and ipilimumab in sequence. These receptors originate from a human donor with melanoma.

In DNA form, the CDR3 reads TGTGCCAGCTCATACGAGCCGCGGGCAGGGGGCGATCAGCCCCAGCATTTT. Translating gives CASSYEPRAGGDQPQHF. V is TRBV18 and J is TRBJ1-5; 8 nucleotides agree with TRBD1. J gave up 5 bases and V 5 bases, and 14 bases lay outside the gene matches. CDR3 length: 17 amino acids. Germline loops: CDR1 KGHSH, CDR2 LQKENI.

This chain uses TRBV30 with TRBJ2-7, with a weak D call TRBD1 (5 bases). CDR3 size: 17 residues. Germline V CDR1 and CDR2: GTSNPN, SVGIG (reference sequence). V lost 0 bases and J lost 0, with 18 bases in between. The DNA of the CDR3 is TGTGCCTGGAGTGTATCGCTCTCTTCAGGGCACTCCTACGAGCAGTACTTC. Translation: CAWSVSLSSGHSYEQYF.

The rearrangement links TRBV19 to TRBJ2-7, with 8 bases that match TRBD1. Germline lookup yields CDR1 LNHDA and CDR2 SQIVND (reference sequence). The CDR3 contains 15 residues. After removal of 5 bases from V and 0 bases from J, the junction contained 6 bases not matched to a gene. The DNA for the CDR3 is TGTGCCAGTAGTCTCGGGACAGGTTACTCCTACGAGCAGTACTTC. It yields the protein CASSLGTGYSYEQYF.

This clone appeared a single time. This rearrangement joins TRBV30 to TRBJ1-2; TRBD1 is a possible D gene (6 bases). V was trimmed by 2 bases and J by 4 bases, leaving 11 bases between them. CDR1 GTSNPN and CDR2 SVGIG come from the germline V gene (reference sequence). This CDR3 contains 13 residues. The CDR3 is CAWSTGQIYGYTF. Written as DNA, the CDR3 is TGTGCCTGGAGTACTGGACAGATCTATGGCTACACCTTC.

CDR3 sequence reads: CASSQDGLARRGGELFF. CDR3 nucleotide sequence: TGCGCCAGCAGCCAAGATGGACTAGCGCGACGTGGCGGGGAGCTGTTTTTT. J is TRBJ2-2 and V is TRBV4-3, with 9 bases lining up with TRBD2. Trimming took 0 bases from V and 7 from J; bases not matched to a gene: 9. The CDR3 runs 17 residues. From germline, CDR1 is LGHNA and CDR2 YSLEER.

The rearrangement uses TRBV6-5 and TRBJ1-1; D is ambiguous. Germline lookup yields CDR1 MNHEY and CDR2 SVGAGI. The CDR3 runs 13 residues. V gave up 2 bases and J gave up 4 bases, with 8 bases separating them. CDR3 nucleotides: TGTGCCAGCAGTTACGCAGCGGGCACTGAAGCTTTCTTT. Translation gives CASSYAAGTEAFF.

J is TRBJ2-1 and V is TRBV27, with 7 bases fitting TRBD1. Germline V CDR1 and CDR2: MNHEY, SMNVEV (reference sequence). V lost 8 bases and J lost 4; bases outside the gene matches: 8. The CDR3 is made up of 14 amino acids. The CDR3 region has the DNA TGTGCCAGCTCCGCATGGGGACAGTACAATGAGCAGTTCTTC. Its translation is CASSAWGQYNEQFF.

This chain connects TRBV19 to TRBJ1-1; 8 bases align to TRBD1. The germline gives CDR1 LNHDA, CDR2 SQIVND (reference sequence). This CDR3 is 14 amino acids long. J lost 6 bases, V lost 5 bases, and 8 bases had no gene match. CDR3 amino acids: CASSSPDRVAEAFF. For the CDR3, the DNA is TGTGCCAGTAGTTCACCGGACAGGGTGGCTGAAGCTTTCTTT.

This chain links TRBV29-1 with TRBJ2-1, with D possibly TRBD1 on 6 matching bases. Per the germline V gene, CDR1 is SQVTM and CDR2 is ANQGSEA. This CDR3 is built from 13 residues. Trimming took 6 bases from V and 2 from J, leaving 11 bases between them. The CDR3 DNA follows: TGCAGCGTCGAGGACAGAGCCTACAATGAGCAGTTCTTC. This encodes CSVEDRAYNEQFF.

This clone was counted a few times. The chain joins TRBV10-3 to TRBJ1-1; 7 nucleotides match TRBD1. This CDR3 is 14 amino acids long. V lost 5 bases, J lost 1 base, and 4 bases stayed unmatched. Germline assignment: CDR1 ENHRY and CDR2 SYGVKD. The CDR3 is CAISKTGPNTEAFF. In DNA, the CDR3 is TGTGCCATCAGTAAGACAGGGCCGAACACTGAAGCTTTCTTT.

The gene calls are TRBV19 and TRBJ2-7, with TRBD2 identical over 9 bases. The V segment lost 3 bases and the J segment 5 bases; nucleotides outside the gene matches: 5. The germline CDR1 and CDR2 sequences are LNHDA and SQIVND (reference sequence). This CDR3 is built from 14 residues. In DNA form, the CDR3 reads TGTGCCAGTAGTATGGGCGGGAGGGCCCACGAGCAGTACTTC. This codes for CASSMGGRAHEQYF.

The chain links TRBV9 to TRBJ1-3; D gene uncertain. V was shortened by 0 bases and J by 2 bases, with 9 bases between the two germline ends. Germline V gene data show CDR1 as SGDLS and CDR2 as YYNGEE. CDR3 length: 15 residues. The CDR3 here is CASSVGQEAGNTIYF. The CDR3 DNA reads TGTGCCAGCAGCGTAGGGCAGGAGGCTGGAAACACCATATATTTT.

V usage is TRBV2 and J usage is TRBJ1-2; no firm D call. CDR3 length equals 15 residues. Germline values: CDR1 SNHLY, CDR2 FYNNEI. The V end lost 6 bases, the J end lost 2 bases, and 16 bases lay between the germline ends. The CDR3 here is CASRGRGAFNYGYTF. The DNA for the CDR3 is TGTGCCAGCAGAGGCCGAGGAGCCTTCAACTATGGCTACACCTTC.

The chain is built from TRBV28 and TRBJ1-5, with TRBD1 matching over 8 bases. The CDR3 runs 16 residues. J lost 0 bases, V lost 6 bases, and 7 bases had no gene match. Per germline, CDR1 MDHEN and CDR2 SYDVKM. Written as DNA, the CDR3 is TGTGCCAGCAGCTGGGACAGGAATTATAGCAATCAGCCCCAGCATTTT. It specifies CASSWDRNYSNQPQHF.

The chain carries TRBV6-6 and TRBJ2-1; TRBD2 aligns across 7 bases. This CDR3 is built from 15 residues. CDR1 and CDR2 (germline): MNHNY, SVGAGI (reference sequence). V dropped 6 bases and J dropped 7; count of bases not matched to a gene: 12. The CDR3 DNA follows: TGTGCCAGCAGGCTAGGGACTACTGGTCCAAATGAGCAGTTCTTC. Amino acids: CASRLGTTGPNEQFF.

The V call is TRBV25-1, the J call TRBJ1-4, with 8 nucleotides matching TRBD1. The CDR3 contains 17 residues. The germline V gene encodes CDR1 MGHDK and CDR2 SYGVNS. J gave up 4 bases and V 0 bases, and 7 bases lay outside the gene matches. The CDR3 loop is CASSEYGAGGINEKLFF. In nucleotides, the CDR3 is TGTGCCAGCAGTGAATATGGGGCAGGGGGCATTAATGAAAAACTGTTTTTT.

The chain recombines TRBV27 with TRBJ2-1, with TRBD1 identical over 7 bases. The CDR3 loop spans 15 amino acids. Germline V gene data show CDR1 as MNHEY and CDR2 as SMNVEV (reference sequence). Germline trimming cut 3 bases from V and 2 bases from J; bases unmatched to any gene: 4. The chain's CDR3 is CASSFCQGAYNEQFF. CDR3 nucleotides: TGTGCCAGCAGTTTTTGTCAGGGGGCCTACAATGAGCAGTTCTTC.

This clone was counted a few times. This sequence joins TRBV18 and TRBJ1-5, with 8 bases matching TRBD1. V gave up 3 bases and J gave up 6 bases; unmatched junction bases: 13. Germline V gene sequence: CDR1 KGHSH, CDR2 LQKENI. The CDR3 spans 17 residues. CDR3 in amino acids: CASSPRASQTGVQPQHF. Written as DNA, the CDR3 is TGTGCCAGCTCACCGCGGGCAAGCCAGACAGGGGTTCAGCCCCAGCATTTT.

The CDR3 protein is CASSPLSASGEQYF. CDR3 DNA: TGTGCCAGCAGTCCTCTCTCGGCTTCCGGGGAGCAGTACTTC. This chain joins TRBV27 and TRBJ2-7; D not resolved. CDR1 MNHEY and CDR2 SMNVEV come from the germline V gene (reference sequence). The V end lost 5 bases, the J end lost 7 bases, and 18 bases lay between the germline ends. This CDR3 has 14 amino acids.

The gene calls are TRBV29-1 and TRBJ2-1, with 10 positions matching TRBD1. The CDR3 extends over 15 amino acids. Germline CDR1 reads SQVTM; CDR2 reads ANQGSEA. V was clipped by 7 bases and J by 4 bases; unmatched bases: 10. CDR3 DNA sequence: TGCAGCGCGCGAGGGACAGGGGATTGGTACAATGAGCAGTTCTTC. Its protein product is CSARGTGDWYNEQFF.

The CDR3 loop is CASSSPSGRPSYNEQFF. CDR3 nucleotide sequence: TGTGCCAGCAGCTCGCCTAGCGGGAGGCCTTCCTACAATGAGCAGTTCTTC. This chain uses TRBV7-6 with TRBJ2-1; 11 bases match TRBD2. The trim removed 4 bases at V and 1 base at J, leaving 6 bases unmatched. The germline V gene has CDR1 SGHVS and CDR2 FNYEAQ. This CDR3 comprises 17 residues.

This clone was counted between two and nine times. The chain links TRBV10-2 to TRBJ2-5; 7 bases map to TRBD1. The CDR3 contains 14 residues. The germline gives CDR1 WSHSY, CDR2 SAAADI. V dropped 5 bases and J dropped 5; count of bases not matched to a gene: 8. The CDR3 nucleotides read TGCGCCAGCAGTCAAACTGGACAGGTGGAGACCCAGTACTTC. Translated: CASSQTGQVETQYF.